The 10 T cell receptor beta chains in this list originate from one sample, sequenced in a study of blood T cell repertoires in COVID-19. Repertoires were generated with immunoSEQ multiplex PCR, while TCRdb's copy carries only in-frame clones and drops some. The sample holds 110,000 or so clones, around four fifths seen once. Sequenced sample: peripheral blood. The receptors were sampled from a woman aged 40 to 49 with acute or convalescent COVID-19.

V gene TRBV18 combines with J gene TRBJ2-5; a possible D gene is TRBD2 (5 bases). Germline V gene sequence: CDR1 KGHSH, CDR2 LQKENI. The V end lost 0 bases, the J end lost 3 bases, and 8 bases lay between the germline ends. CDR3 length: 14 residues. The CDR3: CASSPPLVKETQYF. The DNA for the CDR3 is TGTGCCAGCTCACCACCACTAGTCAAAGAGACCCAGTACTTC.

CDR3 nucleotide sequence: TGCGCCAGCAGTCAATCTCAGGCACCTAACTATGGCTACACCTTC. This encodes CASSQSQAPNYGYTF. This chain joins TRBV23-1 and TRBJ1-2; no clear D. TRBV23-1 is classed as an ORF, of uncertain function. This CDR3 spans 15 amino acids. The V gene lost 0 bases and the J gene lost 0 bases, with 8 bases spanning the gap.

This clone was counted between two and nine times. As DNA, the CDR3 is TGTGCCAGCAGCGTGGACAGCCAAGGTGGCGAAAAACTGTTTTTT. It encodes CASSVDSQGGEKLFF. The V call is TRBV9, the J call TRBJ1-4; D might be TRBD1 (6 bases). Looked up from germline, CDR1 is SGDLS and CDR2 is YYNGEE. This CDR3 region has 15 residues. Trimming left V 2 bases short and J 8 bases short, with 16 bases between.

The V and J genes are TRBV5-1 and TRBJ2-2, with D perhaps matching TRBD2 (6 bases). The germline V gene encodes CDR1 SGHRS and CDR2 YFSETQ. This CDR3 comprises 15 residues. The V and J ends lost 4 bases and 1 base respectively, with 11 bases between them. The CDR3 region is CASSQPGVNTGELFF. CDR3 in DNA: TGCGCCAGCAGCCAACCGGGGGTGAACACCGGGGAGCTGTTTTTT.

The V gene is TRBV7-9, the J gene TRBJ2-7; TRBD1 is a possible D gene (6 bases). V lost 1 base to trimming and J lost 3 bases, with 13 bases between them. CDR3 length: 15 residues. The germline CDR1 and CDR2 sequences are SEHNR and FQNEAQ (reference sequence). CDR3 protein: CASSLGGPDIYEQYF. The CDR3 nucleotides read TGTGCCAGCAGCTTAGGGGGGCCGGACATCTACGAGCAGTACTTC.

The V call is TRBV4-3, the J call TRBJ2-3; TRBD1 might be the D (5 bases). The CDR3 is 18 residues long. Trimming cost V 1 base and J 0 bases, with 17 bases left between them. Germline assignment: CDR1 LGHNA and CDR2 YSLEER. This chain's CDR3 is CASSQGGVWGYSTDTQYF. DNA for the CDR3: TGCGCCAGCAGCCAAGGTGGGGTTTGGGGCTACAGCACAGATACGCAGTATTTT.

The chain recombines TRBV4-3 with TRBJ1-5; TRBD1 aligns across 7 bases. V was clipped by 0 bases and J by 4 bases; unmatched bases: 0. The CDR3 totals 14 residues. Germline-derived CDR1 and CDR2 are LGHNA and YSLEER. This CDR3 reads CASSQDRGNQPQHF. CDR3 sequence (DNA): TGCGCCAGCAGCCAAGACAGGGGGAATCAGCCCCAGCATTTT.

This clone was counted a single time. The V and J genes are TRBV2 and TRBJ1-5; a weak D match, TRBD1 (6 bases). From germline, CDR1 is SNHLY and CDR2 FYNNEI. The CDR3 is 14 amino acids. Trimming took 7 bases from V and 1 from J, leaving 11 bases between them. This chain's CDR3 is CASTGQSSNQPQHF. For the CDR3, the DNA is TGTGCCAGCACCGGACAGTCGAGCAATCAGCCCCAGCATTTT.

The chain links TRBV18 to TRBJ1-6; no definite D call. Germline V gene sequence: CDR1 KGHSH, CDR2 LQKENI. The CDR3 is 14 amino acids. Trimming pared 2 bases from V and 10 bases from J, leaving 12 bases between. CDR3 sequence (DNA): TGTGCCAGCTCACCAACCGGGGAGCGATCACCCCTCCACTTT. Residues: CASSPTGERSPLHF.

This rearrangement joins TRBV19 to TRBJ2-7, with TRBD1 as a possible D gene (5 bases). V was clipped by 3 bases and J by 0 bases, with 15 bases between them. This CDR3 is 16 amino acids long. Germline-derived CDR1 and CDR2 are LNHDA and SQIVND (reference sequence). CDR3 region: CASSIIATGVSYEQYF. CDR3 bases: TGTGCCAGTAGTATCATAGCCACAGGAGTCTCCTACGAGCAGTACTTC. The whole variable domain, remainder taken from reference TRBV19 and TRBJ2-7, is DGGITQSPKYLFRKEGQNVTLSCEQNLNHDAMYWYRQDPGQGLRLIYYSQIVNDFQKGDIAEGYSVSREKKESFPLTVTSAQKNPTAFYLCASSIIATGVSYEQYFGPGTRLTVT.